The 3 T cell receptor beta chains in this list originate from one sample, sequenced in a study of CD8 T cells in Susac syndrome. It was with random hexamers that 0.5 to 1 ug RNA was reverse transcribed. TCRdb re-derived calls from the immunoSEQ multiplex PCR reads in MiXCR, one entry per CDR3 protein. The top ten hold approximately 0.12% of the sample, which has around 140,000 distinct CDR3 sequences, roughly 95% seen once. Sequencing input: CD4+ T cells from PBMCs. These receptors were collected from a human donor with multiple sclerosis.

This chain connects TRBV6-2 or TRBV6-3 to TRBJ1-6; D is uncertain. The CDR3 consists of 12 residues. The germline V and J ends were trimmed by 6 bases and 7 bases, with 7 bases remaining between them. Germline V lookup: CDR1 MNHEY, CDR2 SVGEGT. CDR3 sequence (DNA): TGTGCCAGCAGGGTGGCAAATTCACCCCTCCACTTT. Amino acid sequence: CASRVANSPLHF.

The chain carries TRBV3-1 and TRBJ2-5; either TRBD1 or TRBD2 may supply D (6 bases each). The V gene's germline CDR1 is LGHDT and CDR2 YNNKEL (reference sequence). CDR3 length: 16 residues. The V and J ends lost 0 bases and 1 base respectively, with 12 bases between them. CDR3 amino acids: CASSQDRGPGQETQYF. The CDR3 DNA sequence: TGTGCCAGCAGCCAAGATCGGGGGCCAGGCCAAGAGACCCAGTACTTC.

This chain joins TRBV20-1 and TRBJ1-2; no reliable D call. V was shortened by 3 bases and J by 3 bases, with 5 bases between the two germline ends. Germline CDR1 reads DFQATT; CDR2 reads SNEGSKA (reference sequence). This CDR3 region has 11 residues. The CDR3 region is CSASGDYGYTF. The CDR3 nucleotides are TGCAGTGCTAGCGGGGACTATGGCTACACCTTC.